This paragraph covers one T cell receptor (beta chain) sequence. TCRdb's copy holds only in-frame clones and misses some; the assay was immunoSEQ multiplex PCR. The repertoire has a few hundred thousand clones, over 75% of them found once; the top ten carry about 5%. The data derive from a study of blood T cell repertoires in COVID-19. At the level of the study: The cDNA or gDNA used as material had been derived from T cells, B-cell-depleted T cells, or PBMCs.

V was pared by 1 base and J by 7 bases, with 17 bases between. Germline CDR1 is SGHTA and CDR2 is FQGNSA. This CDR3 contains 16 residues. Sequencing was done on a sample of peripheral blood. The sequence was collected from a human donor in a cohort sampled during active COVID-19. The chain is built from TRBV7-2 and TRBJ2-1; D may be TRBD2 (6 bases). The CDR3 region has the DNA TGTGCCAGCAGCTTAGGCTGGCTAGCGCGCGGGAATGAGCAGTTCTTC. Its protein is CASSLGWLARGNEQFF. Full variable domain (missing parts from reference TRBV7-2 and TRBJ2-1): GAGVSQSPSNKVTEKGKDVELRCDPISGHTALYWYRQSLGQGLEFLIYFQGNSAPDKSGLPSDRFSAERTGGSVSTLTIQRTQQEDSAVYLCASSLGWLARGNEQFFGPGTRLTVL.